This TCR beta chain came from a study of T cells in Graves' hyperthyroidism and ophthalmopathy. Notes on the study in general: Most expanded thyroid clonotypes above 0.001 recurred in blood. The model anticipated ophthalmopathy a median 6.5 months pre-onset.

This clonotype was detected many times. What it binds is not known. At least 3 on the Clinical Activity Score was recorded for ophthalmopathy patients, who also had NOSPECS grade at least 4 and duration under 3 months. Pregnant or lactating patients were excluded, as were those with uncontrolled infection or other autoimmune disease. The length of the CDR3 is 14 residues. Trimming took 3 bases from V and 8 from J, leaving 14 bases between them. TCR beta CDR3 regions were amplified from RNA. TCR CDR3 underwent first-round RT-PCR with the HTBI primer set. TCRdb used MiXCR to reprocess the multiplex PCR reads, holding one entry per CDR3 protein. Among 620,000 or so distinct CDR3 sequences listed, roughly 14% were seen once.

Sequences were obtained from blood. The chain combines TRBV12-3 or TRBV12-4 with TRBJ2-1; D remains ambiguous. This clonotype originated in a woman between 45 and 65 years old with Graves' ophthalmopathy. The DNA for the CDR3 is TGTGCCAGCAGTTTTCTAGGCGGTAAAGATGAGCAGTTCTTC. Translated, it gives CASSFLGGKDEQFF.